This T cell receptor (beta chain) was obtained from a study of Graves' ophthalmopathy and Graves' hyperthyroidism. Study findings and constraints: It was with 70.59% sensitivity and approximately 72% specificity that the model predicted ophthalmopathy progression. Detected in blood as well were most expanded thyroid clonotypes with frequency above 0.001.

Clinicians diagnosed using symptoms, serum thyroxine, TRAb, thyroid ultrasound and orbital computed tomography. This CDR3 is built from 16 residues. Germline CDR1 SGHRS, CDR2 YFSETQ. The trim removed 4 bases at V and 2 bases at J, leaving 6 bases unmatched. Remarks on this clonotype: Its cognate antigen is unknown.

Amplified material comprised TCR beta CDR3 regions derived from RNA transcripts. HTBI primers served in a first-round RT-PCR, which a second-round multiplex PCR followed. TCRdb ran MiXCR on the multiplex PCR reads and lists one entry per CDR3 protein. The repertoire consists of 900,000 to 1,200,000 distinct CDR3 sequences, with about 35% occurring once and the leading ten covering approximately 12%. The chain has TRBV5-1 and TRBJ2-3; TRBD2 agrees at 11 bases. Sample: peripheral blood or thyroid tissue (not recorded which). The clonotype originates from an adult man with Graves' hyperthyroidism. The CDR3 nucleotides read TGCGCCAGCAGCCCTCCGGGACTAGCGGCCACAGATACGCAGTATTTT. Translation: CASSPPGLAATDTQYF.